This record concerns one T cell receptor (beta chain) sequence. No antigen is known for it. These data are taken from a study of OX40 agonist ivuxolimab in advanced cancers. Study context: In this trial design, patients received ivuxolimab intravenously at 0.01 to 10 mg/kg every 2 weeks. Findings and caveats of the study: Averaged across samples, CD8+ T cells carried more expanded clones than CD4+ did. The antigens recognized by the expanded peripheral T cells, that is their antigen specificity, were not determined. Both blood CD4+ and CD8+ T cells showed clonal growth by week 6 at 0.1 to 3.0 mg/kg.

Using immunoSEQ multiplex PCR, the repertoire was profiled, and TCRdb retains in-frame clones only, with some absent. The top ten clones hold around 2.3% of a sample with tens of thousands of clones, about 88% of them seen once. The V and J ends lost 3 bases and 0 bases respectively, with 17 bases between them. The CDR3 is 17 residues long. Germline CDR1 is KGHSH and CDR2 is LQKENI. This TCR derives from an adult with an advanced solid tumor such as melanoma, head and neck, liver or kidney cancer. The sequenced sample was CD4+ or CD8+ T cells sorted from blood, obtained in a trial of the OX40 agonist ivuxolimab. J is TRBJ2-5 and V is TRBV18, with D perhaps assigned TRBD1 or TRBD2 (5 bases each). The CDR3 is CASSPRPGRTYQETQYF. For the CDR3, the DNA is TGTGCCAGCTCACCTAGACCGGGACGGACCTACCAAGAGACCCAGTACTTC.